These T cell receptor beta chains were read from a single sample in a study of blood T cell repertoires in COVID-19. TCRdb's table, derived via immunoSEQ multiplex PCR, lists solely in-frame clones and lacks some. The data contain just over 650,000 clones, more than 80% of them seen just once; the ten biggest clones take up under 0.3%. Sequenced sample: peripheral blood. These receptors were taken from a woman in her late teens or twenties with acute or convalescent COVID-19. Both conserved end residues are part of each CDR3. D genes are given only for firm matches. The size of a clone is reported for some rows only, either as once, few or many, or as a class for expanded clones.

clone size	J gene	D gene	CDR3 length	V gene	CDR3 protein	CDR3 DNA
.	TRBJ2-1	TRBD2	15	TRBV6-1	CASSDWGLAGYEQFF	TGTGCCAGCAGTGATTGGGGACTAGCGGGATATGAGCAGTTCTTC
.	TRBJ2-2	TRBD1	16	TRBV24-1	CATSDRTGSLGGELFF	TGTGCCACCAGTGACCGGACAGGGTCGTTGGGTGGGGAGCTGTTTTTT
few	TRBJ1-1	TRBD1	14	TRBV27	CASSPLRGWTEAFF	TGTGCCAGCAGTCCCCTCAGGGGGTGGACTGAAGCTTTCTTT
.	TRBJ1-4	TRBD1	20	TRBV19	CASSIGPGQGAVSGNEKLFF	TGTGCCAGTAGTATTGGCCCCGGACAGGGGGCAGTTTCGGGTAATGAAAAACTGTTTTTT
.	TRBJ2-3	TRBD1	16	TRBV11-3	CASSWTPGQRGDTQYF	TGTGCCAGCAGCTGGACTCCGGGACAGAGGGGAGATACGCAGTATTTT
.	TRBJ2-3	.	15	TRBV11-2	CASSFNGRGADTQYF	TGTGCCAGCAGCTTCAATGGTCGGGGAGCAGATACGCAGTATTTT
.	TRBJ2-6	.	15	TRBV27	CASSLSTAGANVLTF	TGTGCCAGCAGTTTATCGACAGCTGGGGCCAACGTCCTGACTTTC
.	TRBJ1-3	.	17	TRBV4-1	CASSQEGVGDPGYTIYF	TGCGCCAGCAGCCAAGAAGGAGTTGGTGACCCTGGATACACCATATATTTT
.	TRBJ1-2	TRBD1	14	TRBV24-1	CATMVGTGGCGYTF	TGTGCCACCATGGTTGGGACAGGGGGCTGTGGCTACACCTTC
.	TRBJ1-1	.	13	TRBV5-1	CASSDAGRTEAFF	TGCGCCAGCAGCGACGCAGGGAGGACTGAAGCTTTCTTT
.	TRBJ2-7	.	14	TRBV24-1	CATSDAGQSYEQYF	TGTGCCACCAGTGATGCGGGACAGTCCTACGAGCAGTACTTC
.	TRBJ1-1	.	15	TRBV18	CASSPPGALNTEAFF	TGTGCCAGCTCACCACCGGGGGCCCTGAACACTGAAGCTTTCTTT
.	TRBJ2-2	TRBD2	16	TRBV30	CAWRIGTSANTGELFF	TGTGCCTGGAGGATTGGGACTAGCGCAAACACCGGGGAGCTGTTTTTT
.	TRBJ1-4	.	13	TRBV10-2	CASSSAGDEKLFF	TGCGCCAGCAGTTCGGCAGGTGATGAAAAACTGTTTTTT
.	TRBJ1-4	.	14	TRBV7-6	CASSLYPSGGELFF	TGTGCCAGCAGCTTATATCCGTCGGGGGGGGAACTGTTTTTT
.	TRBJ1-1	.	13	TRBV6-5	CASSYSSHTEAFF	TGTGCCAGCAGTTACTCGAGCCACACTGAAGCTTTCTTT
.	TRBJ2-6	TRBD2	20	TRBV29-1	CSVESPPSGGTRSGANVLTF	TGCAGCGTTGAATCCCCCCCTAGCGGGGGGACTCGCTCTGGGGCCAACGTCCTGACTTTC
.	TRBJ2-7	TRBD1	12	TRBV19	CASSLGQGWQYF	TGTGCCAGTAGTTTGGGACAGGGTTGGCAGTACTTC
.	TRBJ2-1	TRBD2	17	TRBV5-4	CASSLDNLAGPYNEQFF	TGTGCCAGCAGCTTAGACAATTTAGCGGGGCCTTACAATGAGCAGTTCTTC
.	TRBJ1-1	.	14	TRBV24-1	CATSDPREGTEAFF	TGTGCCACCAGTGATCCCAGGGAGGGGACTGAAGCTTTCTTT
.	TRBJ1-4	TRBD1	14	TRBV18	CASSTTGGREKLFF	TGTGCCAGCTCGACTACAGGGGGAAGGGAAAAACTGTTTTTT
.	TRBJ1-6	.	16	TRBV5-1	CASSLEAGRQVSPLHF	TGCGCCAGCAGCTTGGAGGCAGGGAGGCAGGTCTCACCCCTCCACTTT
.	TRBJ2-7	.	15	TRBV5-1	CASSLSQGISYEQYF	TGCGCCAGCAGCTTGAGTCAGGGGATCTCCTACGAGCAGTACTTC
.	TRBJ2-1	.	11	TRBV9	CASSSHNEQFF	TGTGCCAGCAGCTCCCATAATGAGCAGTTCTTC
.	TRBJ2-3	TRBD1	15	TRBV5-1	CASSHRDRGGDTQYF	TGCGCCAGCAGCCACCGGGACAGGGGAGGTGATACGCAGTATTTT
.	TRBJ1-5	.	15	TRBV5-6	CASSGGGLINQPQHF	TGTGCCAGCAGCGGAGGAGGACTGATCAATCAGCCCCAGCATTTT
.	TRBJ2-7	TRBD2	17	TRBV4-3	CASSQDLGSAGAYEQYF	TGCGCCAGCAGCCAAGATCTCGGGTCAGCGGGGGCCTACGAGCAGTACTTC
.	TRBJ1-1	TRBD1	20	TRBV7-3	CASSSLPGQGSSGMNTEAFF	TGTGCCAGCAGCAGCCTGCCGGGACAGGGGTCCAGTGGAATGAACACTGAAGCTTTCTTT
.	TRBJ2-1	.	12	TRBV19	CASSRSGYEQFF	TGTGCCAGTAGTAGGTCAGGCTATGAGCAGTTCTTC
.	TRBJ2-3	TRBD1	15	TRBV19	CASSTLDRAGDTQYF	TGTGCCAGTAGTACTTTGGACAGGGCAGGAGATACGCAGTATTTT
.	TRBJ1-1	.	13	TRBV19	CASSIGQGAEAFF	TGTGCCAGTAGTATAGGGCAGGGTGCTGAAGCTTTCTTT
.	TRBJ1-4	TRBD1	15	TRBV6-2/TRBV6-3	CASSTLGQGEEKLFF	TGTGCCAGCAGTACCCTGGGACAGGGGGAAGAAAAACTGTTTTTT
.	TRBJ2-1	.	13	TRBV6-4	CASSPQGYNEQFF	TGTGCCAGCAGTCCACAGGGATACAATGAGCAGTTCTTC
.	TRBJ2-7	TRBD1	13	TRBV5-1	CASSWDRSYEQYF	TGCGCCAGCAGCTGGGACAGATCCTACGAGCAGTACTTC
.	TRBJ1-2	.	16	TRBV15	CATSRDRGELDYGYTF	TGTGCCACCAGCAGAGATCGGGGTGAGTTGGACTATGGCTACACCTTC
.	TRBJ2-5	.	13	TRBV2	CASSSLERGTQYF	TGTGCCAGCAGCTCATTAGAAAGGGGGACCCAGTACTTC